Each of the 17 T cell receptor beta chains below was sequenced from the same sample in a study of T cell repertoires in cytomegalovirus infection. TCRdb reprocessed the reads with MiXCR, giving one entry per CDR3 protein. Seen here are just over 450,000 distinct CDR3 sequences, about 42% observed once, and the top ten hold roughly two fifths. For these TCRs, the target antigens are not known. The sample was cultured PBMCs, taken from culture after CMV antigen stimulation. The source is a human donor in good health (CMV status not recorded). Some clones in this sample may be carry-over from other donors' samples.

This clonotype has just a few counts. The chain's CDR3 is CASSLAVFVDDYTRTEAFF. DNA for the CDR3: TGTGCCAGCAGCTTAGCGGTCTTTGTGGACGACTACACGAGGACTGAAGCTTTCTTT. This chain uses TRBV7-6 with TRBJ1-1; D unresolved. V shed 0 bases and J shed 5 bases, with 25 bases lying between them. The CDR3 is 19 residues long. Germline loops: CDR1 SGHVS, CDR2 FNYEAQ.

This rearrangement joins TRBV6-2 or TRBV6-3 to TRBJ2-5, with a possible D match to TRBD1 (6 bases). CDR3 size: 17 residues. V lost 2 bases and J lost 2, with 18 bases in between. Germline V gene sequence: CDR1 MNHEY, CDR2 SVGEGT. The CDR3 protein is CASSYPPAGTFQETQYF. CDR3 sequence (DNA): TGTGCCAGCAGTTACCCTCCCGCTGGGACATTTCAAGAGACCCAGTACTTC.

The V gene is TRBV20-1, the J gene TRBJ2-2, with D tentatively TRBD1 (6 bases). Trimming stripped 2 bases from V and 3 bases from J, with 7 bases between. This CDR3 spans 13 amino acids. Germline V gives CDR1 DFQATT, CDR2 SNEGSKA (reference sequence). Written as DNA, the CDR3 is TGCAGTGCTAGAAGGGGGTACACCGGGGAGCTGTTTTTT. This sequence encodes CSARRGYTGELFF.

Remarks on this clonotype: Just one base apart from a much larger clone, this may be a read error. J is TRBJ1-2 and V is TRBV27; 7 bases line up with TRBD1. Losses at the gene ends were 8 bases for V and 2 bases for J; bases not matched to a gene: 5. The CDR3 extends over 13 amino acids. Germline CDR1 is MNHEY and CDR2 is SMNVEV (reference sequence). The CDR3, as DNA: TGTGCCAGCGGCCCGACAGGGAACTATGGCTACACCTTC. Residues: CASGPTGNYGYTF.

The CDR3 DNA sequence: TGTGCCAGCAGCGAAGGACACTTCGACCAAGAGACCCAGTACTTC. It encodes CASSEGHFDQETQYF. The chain has TRBV7-8 and TRBJ2-5; maybe TRBD1 (5 bases). CDR1 is SGHVS and CDR2 is FQNEAQ in the germline V gene. The V end lost 5 bases, the J end lost 0 bases, and 13 bases lay between the germline ends. This CDR3 comprises 15 residues.

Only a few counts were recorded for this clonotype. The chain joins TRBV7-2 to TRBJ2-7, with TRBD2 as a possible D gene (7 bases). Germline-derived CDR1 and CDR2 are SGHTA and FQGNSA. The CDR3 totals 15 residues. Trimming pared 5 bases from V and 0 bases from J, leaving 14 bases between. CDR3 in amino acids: CASSPPGGPSYEQYF. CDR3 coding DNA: TGTGCCAGCAGCCCCCCCGGGGGGCCCTCCTACGAGCAGTACTTC.

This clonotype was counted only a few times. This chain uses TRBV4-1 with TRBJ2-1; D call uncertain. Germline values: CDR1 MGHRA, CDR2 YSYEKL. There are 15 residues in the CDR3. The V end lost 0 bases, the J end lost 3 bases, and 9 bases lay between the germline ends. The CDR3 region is CASSQERDLYNEQFF. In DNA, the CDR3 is TGCGCCAGCAGCCAAGAGCGTGACCTCTACAATGAGCAGTTCTTC.

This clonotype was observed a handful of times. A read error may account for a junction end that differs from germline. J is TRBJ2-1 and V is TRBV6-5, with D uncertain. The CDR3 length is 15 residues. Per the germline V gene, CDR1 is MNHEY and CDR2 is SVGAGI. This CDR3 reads CASSYSKVGYTEQFF. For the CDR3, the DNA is TGTGCCAGCAGTTACTCGAAAGTTGGGTACACTGAGCAGTTCTTC.

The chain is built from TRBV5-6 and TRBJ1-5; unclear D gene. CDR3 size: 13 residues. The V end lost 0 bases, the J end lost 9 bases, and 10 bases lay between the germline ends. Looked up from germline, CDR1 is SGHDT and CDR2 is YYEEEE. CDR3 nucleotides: TGTGCCAGCAGCTTGGGACCATCTCGGCCCCAGCATTTT. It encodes CASSLGPSRPQHF.

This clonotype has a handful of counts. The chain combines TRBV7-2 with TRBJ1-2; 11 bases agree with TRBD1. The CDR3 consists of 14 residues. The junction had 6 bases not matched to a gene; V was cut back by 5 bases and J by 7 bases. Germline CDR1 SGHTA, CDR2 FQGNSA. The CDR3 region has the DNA TGTGCCAGCAGCCGGGACAGGGGGGACCCTGGCTACACCTTC. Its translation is CASSRDRGDPGYTF.

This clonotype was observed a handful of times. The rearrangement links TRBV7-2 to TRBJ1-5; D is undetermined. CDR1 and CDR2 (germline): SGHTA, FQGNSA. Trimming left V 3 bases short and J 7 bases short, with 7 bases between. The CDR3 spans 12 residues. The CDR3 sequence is CASSFPGQPQHF. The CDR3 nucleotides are TGTGCCAGCAGCTTTCCGGGGCAGCCCCAGCATTTT. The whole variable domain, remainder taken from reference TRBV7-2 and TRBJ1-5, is GAGVSQSPSNKVTEKGKDVELRCDPISGHTALYWYRQSLGQGLEFLIYFQGNSAPDKSGLPSDRFSAERTGGSVSTLTIQRTQQEDSAVYLCASSFPGQPQHFGDGTRLSIL.

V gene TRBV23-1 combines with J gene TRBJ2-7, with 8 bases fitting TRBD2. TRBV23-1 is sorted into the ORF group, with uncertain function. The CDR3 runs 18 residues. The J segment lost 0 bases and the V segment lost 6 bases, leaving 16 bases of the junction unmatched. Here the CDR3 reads CASSRKRESAPYSYEQYF. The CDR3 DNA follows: TGCGCCAGCAGCCGAAAGCGGGAGTCAGCCCCTTACTCCTACGAGCAGTACTTC.

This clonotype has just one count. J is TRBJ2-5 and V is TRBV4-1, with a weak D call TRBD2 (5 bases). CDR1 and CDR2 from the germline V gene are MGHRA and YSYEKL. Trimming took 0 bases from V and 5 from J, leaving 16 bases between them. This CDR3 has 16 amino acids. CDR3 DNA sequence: TGCGCCAGCAGCCAAGATAATCGGGGAGCCTGGGAGACCCAGTACTTC. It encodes CASSQDNRGAWETQYF.

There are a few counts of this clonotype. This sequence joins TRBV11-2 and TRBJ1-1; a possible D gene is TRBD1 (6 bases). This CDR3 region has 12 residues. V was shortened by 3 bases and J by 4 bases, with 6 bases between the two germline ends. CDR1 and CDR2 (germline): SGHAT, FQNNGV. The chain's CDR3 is CASSLGATEAFF. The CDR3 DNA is TGTGCCAGCAGCTTGGGGGCCACTGAAGCTTTCTTT.

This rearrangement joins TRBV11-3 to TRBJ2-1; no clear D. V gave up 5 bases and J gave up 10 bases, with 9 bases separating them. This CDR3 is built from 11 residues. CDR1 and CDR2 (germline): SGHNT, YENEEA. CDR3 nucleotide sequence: TGTGCCAGCAGCCTCACCTCCGAGCAGTTCTTC. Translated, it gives CASSLTSEQFF.

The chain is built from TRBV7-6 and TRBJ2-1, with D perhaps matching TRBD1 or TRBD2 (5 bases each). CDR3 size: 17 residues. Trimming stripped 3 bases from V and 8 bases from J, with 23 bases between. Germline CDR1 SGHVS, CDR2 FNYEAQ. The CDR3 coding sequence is TGTGCCAGCAGCTTTAGTCACCCGCTTAGGGGTAGCGATGAGCAGTTCTTC. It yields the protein CASSFSHPLRGSDEQFF.

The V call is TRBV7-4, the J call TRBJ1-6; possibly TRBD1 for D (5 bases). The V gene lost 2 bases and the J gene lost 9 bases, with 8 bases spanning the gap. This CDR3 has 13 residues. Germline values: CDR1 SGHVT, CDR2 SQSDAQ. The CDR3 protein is CASSLSGASPLHF. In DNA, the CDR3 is TGTGCCAGCAGCTTATCCGGGGCTTCACCCCTCCACTTT.